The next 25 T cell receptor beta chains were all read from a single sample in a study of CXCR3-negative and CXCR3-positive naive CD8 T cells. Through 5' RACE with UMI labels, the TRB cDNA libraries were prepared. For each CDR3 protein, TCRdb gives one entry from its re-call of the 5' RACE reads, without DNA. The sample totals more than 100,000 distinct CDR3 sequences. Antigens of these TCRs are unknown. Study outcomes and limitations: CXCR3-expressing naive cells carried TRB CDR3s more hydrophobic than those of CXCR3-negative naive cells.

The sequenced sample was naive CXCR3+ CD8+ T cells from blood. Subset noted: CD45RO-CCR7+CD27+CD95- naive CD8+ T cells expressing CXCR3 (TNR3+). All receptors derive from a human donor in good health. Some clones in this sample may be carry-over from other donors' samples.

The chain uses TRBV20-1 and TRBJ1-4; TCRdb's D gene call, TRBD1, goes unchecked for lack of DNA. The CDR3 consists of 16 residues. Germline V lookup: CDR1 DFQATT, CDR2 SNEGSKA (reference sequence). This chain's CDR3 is CSARGPQGVANEKLFF.

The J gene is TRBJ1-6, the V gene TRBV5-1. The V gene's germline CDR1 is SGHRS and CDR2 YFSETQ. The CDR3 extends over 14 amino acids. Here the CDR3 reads CASSLEAGYSPLHF.

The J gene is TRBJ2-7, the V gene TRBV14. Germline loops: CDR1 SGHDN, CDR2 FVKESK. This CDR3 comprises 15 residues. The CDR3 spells CASSQDRNNFYEQYF.

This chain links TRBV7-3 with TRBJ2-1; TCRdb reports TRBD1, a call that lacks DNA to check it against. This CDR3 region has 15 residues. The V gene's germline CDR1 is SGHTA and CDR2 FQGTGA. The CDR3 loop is CASSLEPGSYNEQFF.

The CDR3 is CASSYGQGNEAFF. This chain uses TRBV6-5 with TRBJ1-1; TCRdb designates TRBD1, a call that cannot be tested without DNA. CDR1 and CDR2 (germline): MNHEY, SVGAGI. The CDR3 runs to 13 residues.

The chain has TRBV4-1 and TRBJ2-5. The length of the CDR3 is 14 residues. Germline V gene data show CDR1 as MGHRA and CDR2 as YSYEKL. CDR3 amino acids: CASSQEDYQETQYF.

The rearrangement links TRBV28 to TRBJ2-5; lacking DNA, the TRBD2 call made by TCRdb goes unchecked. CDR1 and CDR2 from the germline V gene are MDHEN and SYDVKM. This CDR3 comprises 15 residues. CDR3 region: CASSLRLAPEETQYF.

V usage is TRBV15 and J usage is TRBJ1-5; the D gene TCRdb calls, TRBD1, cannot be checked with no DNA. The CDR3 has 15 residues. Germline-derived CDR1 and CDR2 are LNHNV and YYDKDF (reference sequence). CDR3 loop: CATSSSTGGNQPQHF.

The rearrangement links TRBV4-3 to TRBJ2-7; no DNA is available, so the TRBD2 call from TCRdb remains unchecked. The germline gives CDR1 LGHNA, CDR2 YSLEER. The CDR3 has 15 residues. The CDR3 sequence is CASSQDRRPWYEQYF.

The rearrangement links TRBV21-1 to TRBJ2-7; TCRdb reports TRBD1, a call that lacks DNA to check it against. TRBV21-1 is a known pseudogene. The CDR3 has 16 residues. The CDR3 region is CASSDRDREPTYEQYF.

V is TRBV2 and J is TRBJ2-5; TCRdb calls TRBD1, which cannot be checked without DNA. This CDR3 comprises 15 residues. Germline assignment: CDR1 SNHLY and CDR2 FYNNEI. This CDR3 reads CASKSGQDRRVTQYF.

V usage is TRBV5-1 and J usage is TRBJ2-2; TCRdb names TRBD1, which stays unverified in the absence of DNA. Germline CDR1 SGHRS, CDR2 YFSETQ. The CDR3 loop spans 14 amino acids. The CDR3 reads CASRGQGGAGELFF.

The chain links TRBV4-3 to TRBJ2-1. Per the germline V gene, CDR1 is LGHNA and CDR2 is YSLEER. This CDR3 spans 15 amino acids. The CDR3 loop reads CASSQSQGSYNEQFF.

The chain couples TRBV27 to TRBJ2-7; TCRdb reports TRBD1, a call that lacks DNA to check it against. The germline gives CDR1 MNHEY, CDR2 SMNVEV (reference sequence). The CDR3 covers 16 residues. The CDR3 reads CASSLTRTPGAYEQYF.

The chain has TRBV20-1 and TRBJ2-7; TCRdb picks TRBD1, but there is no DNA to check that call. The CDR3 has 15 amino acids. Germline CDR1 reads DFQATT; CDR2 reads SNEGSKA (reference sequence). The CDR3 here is CSARWGGRPFYEQYF.

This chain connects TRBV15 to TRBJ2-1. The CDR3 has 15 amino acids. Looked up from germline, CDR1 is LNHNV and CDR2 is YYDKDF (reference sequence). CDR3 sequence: CASSRTSSSYNEQFF.

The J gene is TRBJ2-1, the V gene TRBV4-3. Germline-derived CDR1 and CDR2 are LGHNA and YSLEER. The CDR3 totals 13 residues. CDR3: CASSRVVGNEQFF.

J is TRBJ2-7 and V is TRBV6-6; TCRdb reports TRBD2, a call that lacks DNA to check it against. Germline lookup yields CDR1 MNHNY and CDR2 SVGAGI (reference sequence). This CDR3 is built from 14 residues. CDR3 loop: CASSYDIRAAEQYF.

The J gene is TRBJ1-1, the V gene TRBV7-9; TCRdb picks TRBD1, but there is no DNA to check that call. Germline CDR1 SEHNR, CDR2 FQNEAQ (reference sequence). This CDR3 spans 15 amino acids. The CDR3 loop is CASSLLQGINTEAFF.

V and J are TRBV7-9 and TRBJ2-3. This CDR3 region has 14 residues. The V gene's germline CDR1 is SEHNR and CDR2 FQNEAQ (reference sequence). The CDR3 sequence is CASSLVIKWDTQYF.

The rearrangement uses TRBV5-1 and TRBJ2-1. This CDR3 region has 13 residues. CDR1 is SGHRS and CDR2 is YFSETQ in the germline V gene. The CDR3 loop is CASRRGTYNEQFF.

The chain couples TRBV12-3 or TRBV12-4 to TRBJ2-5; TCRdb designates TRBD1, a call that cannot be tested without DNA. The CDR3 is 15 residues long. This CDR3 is CASSSPIFSQETQYF.

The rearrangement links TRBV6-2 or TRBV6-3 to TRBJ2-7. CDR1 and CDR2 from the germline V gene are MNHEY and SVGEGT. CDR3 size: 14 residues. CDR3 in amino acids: CASRPTGAPYEQYF.

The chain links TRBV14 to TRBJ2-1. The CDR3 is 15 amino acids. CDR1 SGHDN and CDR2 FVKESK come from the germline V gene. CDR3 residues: CASSQEYPFGNEQFF.

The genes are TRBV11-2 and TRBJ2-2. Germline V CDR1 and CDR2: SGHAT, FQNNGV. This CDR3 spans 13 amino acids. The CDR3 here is CAGSLVPTGELFF.